One sample yielded the 12 T cell receptor beta chains listed below, sequenced in a study of human T cells and chemical hapten exposure. The study extracted total RNA from unfractionated whole blood. TCRdb processed the 5' RACE reads anew with MiXCR; each CDR3 protein has one entry. The sample has tens of thousands of distinct CDR3 sequences; 15% are singletons. These receptors were collected from a female donor in good health.

This clonotype was seen only a few times. The chain combines TRBV2 with TRBJ1-1; D gene unclear. Germline lookup yields CDR1 SNHLY and CDR2 FYNNEI. The CDR3 runs 17 residues. Trimming took off 0 bases at V and 0 bases at J, with 14 bases between the two ends. CDR3 loop: CASSEALRRVLNTEAFF. CDR3 nucleotides: TGTGCCAGCAGTGAAGCGCTTCGTAGGGTCTTGAACACTGAAGCTTTCTTT.

V is TRBV20-1 and J is TRBJ1-5; D not certain. There are 13 residues in the CDR3. Germline assignment: CDR1 DFQATT and CDR2 SNEGSKA (reference sequence). V dropped 6 bases and J dropped 7 bases, with 16 bases sitting between them. CDR3 bases: TGCAGTGCGGTGGAGGCAGTCGGGCAGCCCCAGCATTTT. It encodes CSAVEAVGQPQHF.

This clonotype was counted ten times or more. The rearrangement uses TRBV27 and TRBJ1-6; D might be TRBD1 (5 bases). CDR1 and CDR2 from the germline V gene are MNHEY and SMNVEV (reference sequence). The CDR3 extends over 15 amino acids. With 5 bases removed from V and 8 bases from J, the gap between germline ends came to 16 bases. The CDR3 DNA reads as TGTGCCAGCAGTCCTCAGACAGAAAGTGATTCACCCCTCCACTTT. Translated, it gives CASSPQTESDSPLHF.

V and J are TRBV5-6 and TRBJ2-3; D may be TRBD1 (6 bases). Germline V gene lookup returns CDR1 SGHDT and CDR2 YYEEEE. The germline V and J ends were trimmed by 4 bases and 5 bases, with 8 bases remaining between them. This CDR3 is built from 12 residues. CDR3 nucleotide sequence: TGTGCCAGCAGCCCGACAGGAGATACGCAGTATTTT. This gives the protein CASSPTGDTQYF.

This clonotype was found a few times. The rearrangement uses TRBV6-5 and TRBJ2-3; perhaps TRBD2 as D (5 bases). Per the germline V gene, CDR1 is MNHEY and CDR2 is SVGAGI. This CDR3 comprises 18 residues. Trimming shortened V by 4 bases and J by 0 bases, and 20 bases separated the two germline ends. In nucleotides, the CDR3 is TGTGCCAGCAGTTCCCAGCGGTCCATACAATCTAGCACAGATACGCAGTATTTT. This translates into CASSSQRSIQSSTDTQYF.

The chain couples TRBV20-1 to TRBJ2-3; no reliable D call. The CDR3 spans 15 residues. The germline gives CDR1 DFQATT, CDR2 SNEGSKA (reference sequence). The ends were cut back, 3 bases at V and 1 base at J, with 14 bases in the middle. The CDR3 reads CSASRSRPGTDTQYF. The CDR3 DNA reads as TGCAGTGCTAGTAGATCCCGTCCGGGCACAGATACGCAGTATTTT.

V usage is TRBV7-2 and J usage is TRBJ2-3, with 16 bases matching TRBD2. This CDR3 has 14 residues. Germline trimming cut 4 bases from V and 15 bases from J; bases unmatched to any gene: 7. CDR1 and CDR2 (germline): SGHTA, FQGNSA. This CDR3 is CASSSGTSGRGGYF. The CDR3 DNA sequence: TGTGCCAGCAGCTCGGGGACTAGCGGGAGGGGTGGATATTTT.

This clonotype was recorded at least ten times. The J gene is TRBJ1-6, the V gene TRBV6-5; D ambiguous. This CDR3 has 16 amino acids. V shed 2 bases and J shed 2 bases, with 10 bases lying between them. From germline, CDR1 is MNHEY and CDR2 SVGAGI. CDR3 in DNA: TGTGCCAGCAGTTACGAGGACCGACCCTATAATTCACCCCTCCACTTT. This translates into CASSYEDRPYNSPLHF.

In this sample, this clonotype turned up a few times. This sequence joins TRBV27 and TRBJ1-1, with D perhaps matching TRBD1 (6 bases). The CDR3 has 15 residues. V dropped 7 bases and J dropped 0 bases, with 15 bases sitting between them. Germline V gives CDR1 MNHEY, CDR2 SMNVEV (reference sequence). CDR3 sequence: CASINRAGMNTEAFF. The CDR3 DNA is TGTGCCAGCATTAACAGGGCGGGTATGAACACTGAAGCTTTCTTT.

V is TRBV28 and J is TRBJ2-7; TRBD1 aligns across 9 bases. With 1 base clipped from V and 4 bases from J, the junction kept 8 bases outside the gene matches. The CDR3 extends over 16 amino acids. CDR1 is MDHEN, CDR2 SYDVKM, per germline. The CDR3 DNA follows: TGTGCCAGCAGTTTATCGGGGACAGGGAGGGTGTACGAGCAGTACTTC. It yields the protein CASSLSGTGRVYEQYF.

The rearrangement links TRBV7-2 to TRBJ2-7; 7 bases map to TRBD1. V lost 5 bases, J lost 3 bases, and 10 bases stayed unmatched. This CDR3 region has 15 residues. Germline V gives CDR1 SGHTA, CDR2 FQGNSA. DNA of the CDR3: TGTGCCAGCAGCCAAGCCGGGACAGAACTCTACGAGCAGTACTTC. Translating gives CASSQAGTELYEQYF.

This clonotype was seen more than once but under ten times. V is TRBV30 and J is TRBJ2-3; weak D call: TRBD1 (5 bases). The germline V and J ends were trimmed by 0 bases and 4 bases, with 5 bases remaining between them. This CDR3 comprises 12 residues. Per the germline V gene, CDR1 is GTSNPN and CDR2 is SVGIG (reference sequence). CDR3 sequence reads: CAWSVQADTQYF. Here the CDR3 DNA reads TGTGCCTGGAGTGTACAGGCAGATACGCAGTATTTT.